This note documents a single T cell receptor beta chain sequence. The antigen remains unidentified. Adult donors, all healthy and HIV-negative, had no recent acute infections or vaccinations. How the authors handled the data: Junction-only sequences produced by ImmunoSEQ had no quality scores, so filtering differed. Data came from immunoSEQ multiplex PCR; TCRdb stores just in-frame clones and leaves some out. Clone size and the V and J calls come from that table; the DNA yielded D and trimming. The data contain hundreds of thousands of clones, about two thirds of them singletons. The V gene's germline CDR1 is MGHRA and CDR2 YSYEKL. V shed 2 bases and J 4 bases; nucleotides not matched to a gene: 9. This CDR3 has 16 amino acids. The data were obtained in a study of shared clonotypes between healthy human individuals. Broader study findings: Generation of non-shared clonotypes was less probable than generation of clonotypes shared by all four donors.

The gene calls are TRBV4-1 and TRBJ1-2, with 8 bases matching TRBD1. This clonotype was sampled from a woman between 25 and 40 years old in good health. Sample: memory CD4+ T cells sorted from blood. The sample's subset: CD45RA-negative fraction. This chain's CDR3 is CASSQRWDRRGYGYTF. DNA for the CDR3: TGCGCCAGCAGCCAACGCTGGGACAGGCGGGGCTATGGCTACACCTTC.